A single sample is the source of the 30 T cell receptor beta chains below, sequenced in a study of regulatory T cells in long-lasting Graves disease. Relying on iRepertoire HTBI primers and Arm-PCR of CDR3 regions, the team built TCR beta libraries. TCRdb reprocessed the multiplex PCR reads via MiXCR and lists one record per CDR3 protein. Here the sample spans fewer than 650,000 distinct CDR3 sequences, about 16% being singletons. The time point denotes: newly diagnosed GD, antithyroid drugs for less than 3 months. From RNA extracted from PBMCs, the TCR library was made. These same data were also listed under a study on T cells in Graves' hyperthyroidism and ophthalmopathy.

This material consisted of peripheral blood mononuclear cells (PBMCs), taken at new diagnosis, from a patient treated with antithyroid drugs. The receptors were sampled from a man younger than 30 with Graves disease.

This chain connects TRBV5-1 to TRBJ1-4; TRBD1 matches at 7 bases. The junction had 7 bases not matched to a gene; V was cut back by 0 bases and J by 5 bases. CDR3 length equals 16 residues. Germline V gene lookup returns CDR1 SGHRS and CDR2 YFSETQ. CDR3 nucleotides: TGCGCCAGCAGCTTGGCCTGGACAGGACGAAATGAAAAACTGTTTTTT. Protein: CASSLAWTGRNEKLFF. Full variable domain (missing parts from reference TRBV5-1 and TRBJ1-4): KAGVTQTPRYLIKTRGQQVTLSCSPISGHRSVSWYQQTPGQGLQFLFEYFSETQRNKGNFPGRFSGRQFSNSRSEMNVSTLELGDSALYLCASSLAWTGRNEKLFFGSGTQLSVL.

This clonotype has a handful of counts. The chain couples TRBV20-1 to TRBJ2-3; no clear D gene. The CDR3 has 15 amino acids. From germline, CDR1 is DFQATT and CDR2 SNEGSKA (reference sequence). V was pared by 0 bases and J by 0 bases, with 10 bases between. The CDR3, as DNA: TGCAGTGCTAGAGATCTAGGCCTGAGCACAGATACGCAGTATTTT. This encodes CSARDLGLSTDTQYF.

The gene calls are TRBV18 and TRBJ2-1; 9 bases align to TRBD2. V shed 3 bases and J 0 bases; nucleotides not matched to a gene: 6. The length of the CDR3 is 17 residues. Germline lookup yields CDR1 KGHSH and CDR2 LQKENI. The CDR3 spells CASSPLAGLSSYNEQFF. The DNA of the CDR3 is TGTGCCAGCTCACCCCTAGCGGGGCTTAGCTCCTACAATGAGCAGTTCTTC.

A few counts support this clonotype. This chain uses TRBV9 with TRBJ2-1; perhaps D is TRBD1 or TRBD2 (5 bases each). The CDR3 is made up of 17 amino acids. Trimming left V 4 bases short and J 0 bases short, with 17 bases between. The germline CDR1 and CDR2 sequences are SGDLS and YYNGEE. The CDR3 DNA sequence: TGTGCCAGCAGCCCGCCACCCCGGGACCGCTCCTACAATGAGCAGTTCTTC. Its protein is CASSPPPRDRSYNEQFF.

The rearrangement links TRBV4-1 to TRBJ1-2; D not resolved. V dropped 0 bases and J dropped 4 bases, with 9 bases sitting between them. Germline CDR1 reads MGHRA; CDR2 reads YSYEKL. There are 14 residues in the CDR3. CDR3 protein: CASSQESQFYGYTF. The CDR3 coding sequence is TGCGCCAGCAGCCAAGAGTCGCAGTTCTATGGCTACACCTTC.

This clonotype was counted ten times or more. The CDR3 is CASSLGRGVDMNTEAFF. CDR3 sequence (DNA): TGCGCCAGCAGCTTGGGCAGGGGTGTCGACATGAACACTGAAGCTTTCTTT. The chain uses TRBV5-1 and TRBJ1-1, with D tentatively TRBD1 (6 bases). Germline assignment: CDR1 SGHRS and CDR2 YFSETQ. The V and J ends lost 0 bases and 0 bases respectively, with 15 bases between them. The CDR3 runs 17 residues.

On this clonotype itself: A much larger clone differs by one base, so this may be a read error. The chain links TRBV28 to TRBJ2-1, with a possible D match to TRBD1 (5 bases). CDR1 MDHEN and CDR2 SYDVKM come from the germline V gene. This CDR3 region has 14 residues. With 6 bases removed from V and 10 bases from J, the gap between germline ends came to 19 bases. CDR3 bases: TGTGCCAGCAGGGAAGGACACCGGTTGAACGAGCAGTTCTTC. It encodes CASREGHRLNEQFF.

The chain links TRBV28 to TRBJ2-1; D uncertain. The J call may not be correct, given that the DNA end is closer to TRBJ2-5. The germline gives CDR1 MDHEN, CDR2 SYDVKM. The CDR3 spans 13 residues. The CDR3 DNA is TGTGCCAGCAGTTTAGGCTTCTTGGAGACCCAGTACTTC. Its protein is CASSLGFLETQYF.

This clonotype came up many times. The rearrangement links TRBV11-2 to TRBJ1-1; 7 positions agree with TRBD1. The CDR3 runs to 16 residues. Unmatched junction bases numbered 5, after V lost 1 base and J lost 0 bases. CDR1 and CDR2 from the germline V gene are SGHAT and FQNNGV. The chain's CDR3 is CASSLGPGQLNTEAFF. The CDR3 nucleotides are TGTGCCAGCAGCTTAGGACCGGGACAGTTGAACACTGAAGCTTTCTTT.

Only a few counts were recorded for this clonotype. The rearrangement uses TRBV29-1 and TRBJ2-3; 13 bases line up with TRBD2. There are 18 residues in the CDR3. Germline V lookup: CDR1 SQVTM, CDR2 ANQGSEA. The V segment lost 2 bases and the J segment 6 bases; nucleotides outside the gene matches: 14. As DNA, the CDR3 is TGCAGCGTTGAACACAAACTAGCGGGAGGGCCCCTGAGGGATACGCAGTATTTT. Translated, it gives CSVEHKLAGGPLRDTQYF.

V and J are TRBV3-1 and TRBJ2-2, with 12 bases aligning to TRBD2. Germline V lookup: CDR1 LGHDT, CDR2 YNNKEL (reference sequence). The V and J ends lost 4 bases and 6 bases, in that order; junction bases with no gene match: 6. This CDR3 spans 16 amino acids. As DNA, the CDR3 is TGTGCCAGCAGCCGTCGACTAGCGGGAGTGGCCGGGGAGCTGTTTTTT. This sequence encodes CASSRRLAGVAGELFF.

The chain links TRBV7-9 to TRBJ1-2; D is unclear. CDR1 SEHNR and CDR2 FQNEAQ come from the germline V gene (reference sequence). The length of the CDR3 is 16 residues. The V and J ends lost 0 bases and 8 bases respectively, with 19 bases between them. CDR3 in amino acids: CASSLAIPNLWMGYTF. As DNA, the CDR3 is TGTGCCAGCAGCTTAGCAATTCCAAACCTATGGATGGGCTACACCTTC.

In this sample, this clonotype turned up many times. The chain links TRBV7-9 to TRBJ1-5, with D uncertain. Trimming pared 1 base from V and 8 bases from J, leaving 9 bases between. CDR1 SEHNR and CDR2 FQNEAQ come from the germline V gene (reference sequence). The CDR3 has 13 amino acids. CDR3: CASSLGRGEPQHF. CDR3 nucleotides: TGTGCCAGCAGCTTAGGTCGCGGGGAGCCCCAGCATTTT.

With regard to this clonotype: No conserved phenylalanine or tryptophan is present at the end of the CDR3, so a read error is the likely explanation. The rearrangement links TRBV7-2 to TRBJ1-3; D unresolved. The CDR3 runs to 15 residues. The V gene lost 1 base and the J gene lost 0 bases, with 7 bases spanning the gap. Germline values: CDR1 SGHTA, CDR2 FQGNSA. The CDR3 sequence is CASSLVASSGNTIYS. The CDR3 DNA follows: TGTGCCAGCAGCTTAGTGGCCAGCTCTGGAAACACCATATATTCT.

Concerning this clonotype: A much larger clone differs from this one at a single base, so this may be a read error. This chain uses TRBV9 with TRBJ2-3, with a weak D call TRBD2 (6 bases). This CDR3 comprises 13 residues. The V end was cut by 3 bases, the J end by 4 bases, with 9 bases between. CDR1 is SGDLS and CDR2 is YYNGEE in the germline V gene. CDR3 amino acids: CASSGLVPDTQYF. The CDR3 DNA follows: TGTGCCAGCAGCGGACTAGTCCCAGATACGCAGTATTTT.

V is TRBV6-2 or TRBV6-3 and J is TRBJ2-1; TRBD2 is a possible D gene (5 bases). CDR1 MNHEY and CDR2 SVGEGT come from the germline V gene. With 5 bases removed from V and 8 bases from J, the gap between germline ends came to 16 bases. This CDR3 region has 14 residues. The chain's CDR3 is CASSEPAAGHEQFF. CDR3 DNA sequence: TGTGCCAGCAGTGAACCGGCCGCGGGTCATGAGCAGTTCTTC.

The chain employs TRBV30 and TRBJ1-3; TRBD1 aligns across 10 bases. The junction had 12 bases not matched to a gene; V was cut back by 0 bases and J by 1 base. The CDR3 spans 19 residues. CDR1 is GTSNPN and CDR2 is SVGIG in the germline V gene (reference sequence). As DNA, the CDR3 is TGTGCCTGGAGTGTAGGGTGGACAGGGGGATACGAGTCTGGAAACACCATATATTTT. Encoded protein: CAWSVGWTGGYESGNTIYF.

This clonotype was picked up a small number of times. The rearrangement joins TRBV20-1 to TRBJ2-2, with 10 bases aligning to TRBD2. Germline CDR1 is DFQATT and CDR2 is SNEGSKA (reference sequence). V shed 0 bases, J shed 7 bases, and the junction held 8 bases outside the gene matches. This CDR3 comprises 16 residues. The CDR3: CSARDPSLAGVGELFF. The CDR3 DNA reads as TGCAGTGCTAGAGATCCCTCCCTAGCGGGGGTCGGGGAGCTGTTTTTT.

This chain uses TRBV9 with TRBJ2-1; D not certain. Germline-derived CDR1 and CDR2 are SGDLS and YYNGEE. The CDR3 extends over 17 amino acids. With 1 base removed from V and 0 bases from J, the gap between germline ends came to 14 bases. The CDR3 DNA sequence: TGTGCCAGCAGCGTAACCGCGGCGACGAGCTCCTACAATGAGCAGTTCTTC. Its protein product is CASSVTAATSSYNEQFF.

This clonotype occurred many times. The chain uses TRBV28 and TRBJ2-5; D not resolved. The CDR3 runs 16 residues. Germline CDR1 MDHEN, CDR2 SYDVKM. V lost 5 bases and J 5 bases, leaving 21 bases between the germline ends. CDR3 coding DNA: TGTGCCAGCAGTAGGCCCCGAGGCCGCCAAACTGAGACCCAGTACTTC. Its translation is CASSRPRGRQTETQYF.

Ten or more counts support this clonotype. The chain couples TRBV2 to TRBJ1-4; tentatively, D is TRBD1 (6 bases). The CDR3 is 14 residues long. Trimming took off 7 bases at V and 8 bases at J, with 17 bases between the two ends. Germline V gene data show CDR1 as SNHLY and CDR2 as FYNNEI. CDR3 amino acids: CASIGPRGNEKLFF. DNA of the CDR3: TGTGCCAGCATCGGACCCAGGGGTAACGAAAAACTGTTTTTT.

This clonotype was seen at least ten times. The chain carries TRBV28 and TRBJ2-2; the D is unclear. Germline values: CDR1 MDHEN, CDR2 SYDVKM. V was cut by 2 bases and J by 1 base, with 11 bases left in between. The CDR3 loop spans 16 amino acids. The CDR3 coding sequence is TGTGCCAGCAGTTTACAGAGACTCGTGAACACCGGGGAGCTGTTTTTT. Its translation: CASSLQRLVNTGELFF.

In this sample, this clonotype turned up many times. The genes are TRBV20-1 and TRBJ2-1; 12 bases are shared with TRBD2. CDR1 and CDR2 (germline): DFQATT, SNEGSKA (reference sequence). The CDR3 runs to 15 residues. Trimming took 6 bases from V and 7 from J; bases not matched to a gene: 10. The CDR3 nucleotides read TGCAGTGCCATGAATCCGGGACTAGCGGGTAATGAGCAGTTCTTC. Translation: CSAMNPGLAGNEQFF.

In the case of this clonotype: Germline is not matched at one junction end, which may reflect a read error. The V call is TRBV14, the J call TRBJ2-1; 7 bases line up with TRBD2. In germline, CDR1 is SGHDN, CDR2 FVKESK. There are 15 residues in the CDR3. The CDR3: CAISQVPAGYNEQFF. CDR3 sequence (DNA): TGTGCCATCAGCCAAGTACCAGCGGGGTACAATGAGCAGTTCTTC.

This clonotype has only a few counts. The chain has TRBV14 and TRBJ1-3; D gene uncertain. Trimming stripped 4 bases from V and 0 bases from J, with 7 bases between. Germline values: CDR1 SGHDN, CDR2 FVKESK. The CDR3 has 14 residues. The CDR3 region is CASSPTFSGNTIYF. The CDR3 DNA reads TGTGCCAGCAGCCCGACGTTCTCTGGAAACACCATATATTTT.

This clonotype was seen at least ten times. V is TRBV15 and J is TRBJ2-7, with 8 bases that match TRBD2. Germline CDR1 LNHNV, CDR2 YYDKDF (reference sequence). With V trimmed by 6 bases and J by 4 bases, 8 bases remained unmatched. The CDR3 has 14 amino acids. The CDR3 region is CATSVAGTSYEQYF. As DNA, the CDR3 is TGTGCCACCAGTGTAGCGGGAACATCGTACGAGCAGTACTTC.

CDR3 sequence reads: CASSRVGGLTEAFF. For the CDR3, the DNA is TGTGCCAGCAGCCGGGTAGGGGGCCTTACTGAAGCTTTCTTT. The rearrangement links TRBV7-3 to TRBJ1-1; 7 positions agree with TRBD1. The length of the CDR3 is 14 residues. With 5 bases clipped from V and 5 bases from J, the junction kept 8 bases outside the gene matches. The germline gives CDR1 SGHTA, CDR2 FQGTGA.

This clonotype was seen many times. The chain joins TRBV6-1 to TRBJ2-5; 7 bases align to TRBD1. The germline V gene encodes CDR1 MNHNS and CDR2 SASEGT. The length of the CDR3 is 13 residues. V lost 6 bases to trimming and J lost 5 bases; unmatched junction nucleotides: 6. CDR3 amino acids: CASSTTGMETQYF. CDR3 nucleotides: TGTGCCAGCAGCACGACAGGGATGGAGACCCAGTACTTC.

This clonotype was found many times. The chain employs TRBV7-9 and TRBJ2-7; D possibly corresponds to TRBD2 (5 bases). CDR1 is SEHNR, CDR2 FQNEAQ, per germline (reference sequence). Trimming left V 4 bases short and J 5 bases short, with 12 bases between. CDR3 length equals 13 residues. Here the CDR3 reads CASSSIGGDEQYF. CDR3 DNA sequence: TGTGCCAGCAGCTCCATAGGAGGCGACGAGCAGTACTTC.

This clonotype was observed a handful of times. The chain recombines TRBV15 with TRBJ2-7, with 7 bases aligning to TRBD1. The V gene's germline CDR1 is LNHNV and CDR2 YYDKDF (reference sequence). This CDR3 has 15 amino acids. J was trimmed by 2 bases and V by 5 bases; bases with no gene match: 9. The CDR3 DNA is TGTGCCACCAGCCCCCAAGCCCAGGGGGCCTACGAGCAGTACTTC. This sequence encodes CATSPQAQGAYEQYF. Full variable domain (missing parts from reference TRBV15 and TRBJ2-7): DAMVIQNPRYQVTQFGKPVTLSCSQTLNHNVMYWYQQKSSQAPKLLFHYYDKDFNNEADTPDNFQSRRPNTSFCFLDIRSPGLGDTAMYLCATSPQAQGAYEQYFGPGTRLTVT.